Here is one TCR beta chain with its context. The sample belongs to a study of lymphopenia after photon versus proton radiotherapy. Repertoires were generated with immunoSEQ multiplex PCR, while TCRdb's copy carries only in-frame clones and drops some. The sample includes 15,000 or so clones, 65% to 85% of them seen just once. Trimming cost V 2 bases and J 7 bases; bases outside gene matches: 15. Germline V gene sequence: CDR1 MGHRA, CDR2 YSYEKL. CDR3 length equals 17 residues. The rearrangement links TRBV4-1 to TRBJ2-3, with 7 bases matching TRBD1. Sequences were derived from peripheral blood, sampled from a patient treated with photon-based radiotherapy. The receptor's source is a man in his fifties with gastric cancer. As DNA, the CDR3 is TGCGCCAGCAGCCAAACTCGAGGGACAGCATCGGGATATACGCAGTATTTT. This encodes CASSQTRGTASGYTQYF.